The 3 T cell receptor beta chains reported below all come from one sample, sequenced in a study of T-cell memory formation after mild COVID-19. TCRdb analysed the 5' RACE reads with MiXCR anew, one entry per CDR3 protein. The sample lists 550,000 to 600,000 distinct CDR3 sequences, about a fifth occurring once. Sample: PBMCs or a T cell subset sorted from them (not recorded which). The source is an adult woman who had mild COVID-19 (a few samples of this study predate the infection). Cell type and time point are not known.

This clonotype was recorded a few times. The rearrangement links TRBV29-1 to TRBJ1-1; D call uncertain. V gave up 5 bases and J gave up 10 bases, with 11 bases separating them. CDR1 and CDR2 from the germline V gene are SQVTM and ANQGSEA. CDR3 length equals 10 residues. CDR3 nucleotides: TGCAGCGTTACGGACGTAAGAGCTTTCTTT. Protein sequence: CSVTDVRAFF.

This chain joins TRBV5-1 and TRBJ2-5, with D perhaps given as TRBD1 or TRBD2 (5 bases each). The V gene's germline CDR1 is SGHRS and CDR2 YFSETQ. The V gene lost 5 bases and the J gene lost 5 bases, with 13 bases spanning the gap. This CDR3 has 13 residues. CDR3 amino acids: CASSEGSGETQYF. The CDR3 DNA reads as TGCGCCAGCAGTGAGGGGAGTGGGGAGACCCAGTACTTC.

This clonotype was recorded many times. J is TRBJ2-1 and V is TRBV7-2, with TRBD2 identical over 8 bases. After removal of 0 bases from V and 9 bases from J, the junction contained 4 bases not matched to a gene. Germline V gene sequence: CDR1 SGHTA, CDR2 FQGNSA. The CDR3 runs to 14 residues. CDR3 nucleotide sequence: TGTGCCAGCAGCTTAGCGAATCTAGCGGGTGAGCAGTTCTTC. Translated: CASSLANLAGEQFF.